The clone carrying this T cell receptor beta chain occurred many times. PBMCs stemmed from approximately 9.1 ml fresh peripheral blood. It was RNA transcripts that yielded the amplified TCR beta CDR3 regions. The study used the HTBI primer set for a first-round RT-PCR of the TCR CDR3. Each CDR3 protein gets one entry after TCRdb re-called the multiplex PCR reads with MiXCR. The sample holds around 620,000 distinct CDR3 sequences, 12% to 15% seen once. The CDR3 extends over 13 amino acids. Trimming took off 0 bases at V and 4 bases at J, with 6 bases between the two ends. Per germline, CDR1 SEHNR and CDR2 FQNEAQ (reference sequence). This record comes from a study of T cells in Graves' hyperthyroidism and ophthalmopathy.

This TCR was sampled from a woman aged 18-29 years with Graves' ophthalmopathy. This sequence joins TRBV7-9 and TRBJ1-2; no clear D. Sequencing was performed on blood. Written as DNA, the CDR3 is TGTGCCAGCAGCTTAGCTCTCGGCTATGGCTACACCTTC. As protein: CASSLALGYGYTF.